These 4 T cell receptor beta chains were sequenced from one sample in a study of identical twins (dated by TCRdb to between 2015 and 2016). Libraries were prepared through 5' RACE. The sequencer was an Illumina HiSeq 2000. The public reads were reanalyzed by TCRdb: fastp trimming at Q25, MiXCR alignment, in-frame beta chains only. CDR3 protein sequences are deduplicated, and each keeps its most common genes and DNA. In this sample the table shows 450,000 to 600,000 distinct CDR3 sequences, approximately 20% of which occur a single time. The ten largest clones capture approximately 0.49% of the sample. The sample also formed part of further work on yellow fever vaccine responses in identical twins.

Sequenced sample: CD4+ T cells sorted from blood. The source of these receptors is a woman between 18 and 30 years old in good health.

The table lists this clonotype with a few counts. CDR3 sequence reads: CASSLGTGEPFF. DNA for the CDR3: TGCGCCAGCAGCTTGGGGACAGGGGAGCCTTTCTTT. V gene TRBV5-1 combines with J gene TRBJ1-1, with 9 bases fitting TRBD1. CDR1 is SGHRS, CDR2 YFSETQ, per germline. Trimming cost V 0 bases and J 12 bases; bases outside gene matches: 3. The CDR3 consists of 12 residues.

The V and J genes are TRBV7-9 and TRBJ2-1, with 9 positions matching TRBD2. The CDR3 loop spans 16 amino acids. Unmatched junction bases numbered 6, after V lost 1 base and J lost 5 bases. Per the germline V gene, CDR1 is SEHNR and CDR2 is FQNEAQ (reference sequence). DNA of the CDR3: TGTGCCAGCAGCTTAGGGGGAGCGGGGGGACACAATGAGCAGTTCTTC. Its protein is CASSLGGAGGHNEQFF.

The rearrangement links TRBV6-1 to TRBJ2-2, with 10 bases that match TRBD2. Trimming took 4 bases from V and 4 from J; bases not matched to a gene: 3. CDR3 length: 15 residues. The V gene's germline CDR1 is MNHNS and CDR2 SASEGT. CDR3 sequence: CASSASGSLTGELFF. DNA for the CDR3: TGTGCCAGCAGTGCTAGCGGGAGTCTCACCGGGGAGCTGTTTTTT.

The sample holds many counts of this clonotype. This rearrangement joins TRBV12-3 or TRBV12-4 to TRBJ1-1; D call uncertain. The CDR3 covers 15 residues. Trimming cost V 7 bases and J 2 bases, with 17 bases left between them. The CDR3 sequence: CASMSRTGRNTEAFF. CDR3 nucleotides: TGTGCCAGCATGTCTAGGACGGGCCGAAACACTGAAGCTTTCTTT.